This T cell receptor beta chain originates from a study of molecular identifiers for immune sequencing clone quantification. TCRdb recomputed calls from the PCR reads with MiXCR, one row per CDR3 protein. The table shows over 70,000 distinct CDR3 sequences, with about 23% occurring only once. The length of the CDR3 is 16 residues. V was pared by 4 bases and J by 2 bases, with 15 bases between. Germline V lookup: CDR1 SEHNR, CDR2 FQNEAQ (reference sequence). Naive CD8 library inputs spanned roughly 20,000 to 1,100,000 sorted cells and 10%, 30% or 50% RNA. Naive CD8 T cells were sorted, and the gate applied was CD8+CD4-CCR7+CD45RA+. This clonotype came up a few times. The target antigen is unknown. Study-level findings and limits: In naive cells, clones above 20 RNA copies held under 1% of molecules, whereas in effector cells they held over 99%. Reports indicate spiked Jurkat TCR RNA from one cell could be found among some 980,000 naive cells.

The sample consisted of naive CD8+ T cells from blood, with Jurkat cell RNA spiked in. The subset: FACS-sorted CD8+CD4-CCR7+CD45RA+ naive T cells. The clonotype originates from a human donor in good health. Some libraries in this study had Jurkat cell RNA spiked in. V usage is TRBV7-9 and J usage is TRBJ1-3; D gene ambiguous. In nucleotides, the CDR3 is TGTGCCAGCAGCTCCGGTCCCGTTTGGGCTGGAAACACCATATATTTT. This gives the protein CASSSGPVWAGNTIYF.